These 30 T cell receptor beta chains were all obtained from the same sample, sequenced in a study of blood T cell repertoires in COVID-19. Assay used: immunoSEQ multiplex PCR; TCRdb lists only in-frame clones, some missing. The sample lists about 120,000 clones, 75% to 90% occurring once. Sequencing used peripheral blood. The receptors stem from a man aged 70 or older with active or convalescent COVID-19.

The genes are TRBV28 and TRBJ2-1; D might be TRBD2 (6 bases). The V end lost 3 bases, the J end lost 5 bases, and 11 bases lay between the germline ends. Germline V gene sequence: CDR1 MDHEN, CDR2 SYDVKM. The CDR3 has 14 residues. The CDR3 reads CASSLYGGNNEQFF. Written as DNA, the CDR3 is TGTGCCAGCAGTTTGTATGGCGGGAACAATGAGCAGTTCTTC.

V and J are TRBV2 and TRBJ2-5; a weak D match, TRBD2 (5 bases). Trimming shortened V by 3 bases and J by 1 base, and 15 bases separated the two germline ends. Per the germline V gene, CDR1 is SNHLY and CDR2 is FYNNEI. CDR3 length: 16 amino acids. CDR3 nucleotide sequence: TGTGCCAGCAGTGATTTGCGGGCGATATCCCAAGAGACCCAGTACTTC. This sequence encodes CASSDLRAISQETQYF.

This chain connects TRBV4-2 to TRBJ1-2; D is unclear. Germline CDR1 LGHNA, CDR2 YNFKEQ. V was trimmed by 1 base and J by 0 bases, leaving 9 bases between them. The CDR3 spans 15 residues. The DNA for the CDR3 is TGTGCCAGCAGCCAAGGCGGGGAAGCTAACTATGGCTACACCTTC. Its translation: CASSQGGEANYGYTF.

V and J are TRBV2 and TRBJ2-7; tentatively, D is TRBD1 (5 bases). The ends were cut back, 8 bases at V and 9 bases at J, with 17 bases in the middle. The CDR3 sequence is 12 residues long. CDR1 and CDR2 (germline): SNHLY, FYNNEI. For the CDR3, the DNA is TGTGCCAGCCAAAAGCAGGGTTTGGGGCAGTACTTC. Its translation: CASQKQGLGQYF.

This chain links TRBV5-1 with TRBJ2-2; weak D call: TRBD2 (6 bases). From germline, CDR1 is SGHRS and CDR2 YFSETQ. This CDR3 contains 15 residues. V was shortened by 4 bases and J by 0 bases, with 10 bases between the two germline ends. CDR3 sequence: CASSPGLTNTGELFF. The CDR3 nucleotides read TGCGCCAGCAGCCCGGGACTCACGAACACCGGGGAGCTGTTTTTT. The whole variable domain, filled in from reference TRBV5-1 and TRBJ2-2, reads KAGVTQTPRYLIKTRGQQVTLSCSPISGHRSVSWYQQTPGQGLQFLFEYFSETQRNKGNFPGRFSGRQFSNSRSEMNVSTLELGDSALYLCASSPGLTNTGELFFGEGSRLTVL.

The chain has TRBV27 and TRBJ1-1; D call uncertain. Germline CDR1 reads MNHEY; CDR2 reads SMNVEV (reference sequence). With 4 bases removed from V and 1 base from J, the gap between germline ends came to 10 bases. The CDR3 consists of 14 residues. CDR3 amino acids: CASSSRGGNTEAFF. The DNA of the CDR3 is TGTGCCAGCAGTTCCCGGGGAGGGAACACTGAAGCTTTCTTT.

The table lists this clone with a count of one. The gene calls are TRBV25-1 and TRBJ2-7; 8 nucleotides line up with TRBD1. V shed 3 bases and J 6 bases; nucleotides not matched to a gene: 7. Germline V gene data show CDR1 as MGHDK and CDR2 as SYGVNS. The CDR3 totals 14 residues. This CDR3 reads CASSDTGQVGEQYF. In nucleotides, the CDR3 is TGTGCCAGCAGTGACACGGGACAGGTGGGCGAGCAGTACTTC.

The chain recombines TRBV23-1 with TRBJ1-4, with D maybe TRBD1 (6 bases). TRBV23-1 is recorded as an ORF, its role being uncertain. Trimming removed 3 bases at V and 6 bases at J, with 17 bases between. The CDR3 consists of 16 residues. CDR3 in amino acids: CASSHPGDAGHEKLFF. CDR3 coding DNA: TGCGCCAGCAGTCATCCAGGGGACGCTGGGCATGAAAAACTGTTTTTT.

V usage is TRBV15 and J usage is TRBJ2-3; TRBD2 is a possible D gene (5 bases). Trimming left V 0 bases short and J 1 base short, with 8 bases between. The germline CDR1 and CDR2 sequences are LNHNV and YYDKDF (reference sequence). The CDR3 is made up of 15 amino acids. CDR3 nucleotide sequence: TGTGCCACCAGCAGAGATCTGAGGGGCACAGATACGCAGTATTTT. This translates into CATSRDLRGTDTQYF.

V is TRBV28 and J is TRBJ2-1; 11 bases agree with TRBD1. The J segment lost 8 bases and the V segment lost 5 bases, leaving 8 bases of the junction unmatched. Germline V gene data show CDR1 as MDHEN and CDR2 as SYDVKM. This CDR3 has 15 residues. The CDR3 here is CASSVGQGASYEQFF. CDR3 in DNA: TGTGCCAGCAGTGTTGGACAGGGGGCGTCATATGAGCAGTTCTTC.

This clone was counted only a few times. The V call is TRBV3-1 (or the pseudogene TRBV3-2), the J call TRBJ2-1; the match to TRBD1 covers 7 bases. The J segment lost 8 bases and the V segment lost 8 bases, leaving 21 bases of the junction unmatched. The CDR3 extends over 17 amino acids. Germline V lookup: CDR1 LGHDT, CDR2 YNNKEL (reference sequence). CDR3 DNA sequence: TGTGCCAGCCGCGCGATGGTGGGACAGACGGCTCCGTATGAGCAGTTCTTC. This translates into CASRAMVGQTAPYEQFF.

V is TRBV2 and J is TRBJ2-6; 10 bases map to TRBD1. The CDR3 extends over 17 amino acids. CDR1 SNHLY and CDR2 FYNNEI come from the germline V gene. V lost 11 bases, J lost 0 bases, and 10 bases stayed unmatched. This chain's CDR3 is CAGAPGTGASGANVLTF. The CDR3 DNA is TGTGCCGGGGCCCCCGGGACAGGGGCCTCTGGGGCCAACGTCCTGACTTTC. Based on the CDR3 plus reference TRBV2 and TRBJ2-6, the full variable domain is EPEVTQTPSHQVTQMGQEVILRCVPISNHLYFYWYRQILGQKVEFLVSFYNNEISEKSEIFDDQFSVERPDGSNFTLKIRSTKLEDSAMYFCAGAPGTGASGANVLTFGAGSRLTVL.

As DNA, the CDR3 is TGTGCCAGCAGACGGGGAGAGAACACTGAAGCTTTCTTT. Amino acids: CASRRGENTEAFF. This chain uses TRBV28 with TRBJ1-1; D unclear. CDR3 size: 13 residues. Trimming took off 6 bases at V and 1 base at J, with 9 bases between the two ends. CDR1 and CDR2 (germline): MDHEN, SYDVKM. Complete variable domain (other parts from reference TRBV28 and TRBJ1-1): DVKVTQSSRYLVKRTGEKVFLECVQDMDHENMFWYRQDPGLGLRLIYFSYDVKMKEKGDIPEGYSVSREKKERFSLILESASTNQTSMYLCASRRGENTEAFFGQGTRLTVV.

CDR3 residues: CASSSNYRGLNYGYTF. CDR3 bases: TGTGCCAGCAGCTCGAACTACAGGGGGCTAAACTATGGCTACACCTTC. The V and J genes are TRBV9 and TRBJ1-2, with TRBD1 matching over 9 bases. Germline V gene sequence: CDR1 SGDLS, CDR2 YYNGEE. The CDR3 covers 16 residues. V shed 4 bases and J 2 bases; nucleotides not matched to a gene: 9. The full variable domain, its missing parts supplied by reference TRBV9 and TRBJ1-2, is DSGVTQTPKHLITATGQRVTLRCSPRSGDLSVYWYQQSLDQGLQFLIQYYNGEERAKGNILERFSAQQFPDLHSELNLSSLELGDSALYFCASSSNYRGLNYGYTFGSGTRLTVV.

The gene calls are TRBV19 and TRBJ2-3, with 9 bases lining up with TRBD2. CDR1 is LNHDA, CDR2 SQIVND, per germline (reference sequence). The CDR3 extends over 15 amino acids. V dropped 7 bases and J dropped 2; count of bases not matched to a gene: 7. In nucleotides, the CDR3 is TGTGCCAGTACTCTAGGACTAGCGACCACAGATACGCAGTATTTT. Translated, it gives CASTLGLATTDTQYF.

The rearrangement uses TRBV9 and TRBJ1-5; D not resolved. The germline V gene has CDR1 SGDLS and CDR2 YYNGEE. CDR3 size: 15 residues. V was shortened by 7 bases and J by 0 bases, with 14 bases between the two germline ends. CDR3: CASSVAGGSNQPQHF. CDR3 coding DNA: TGTGCCAGCTCCGTGGCCGGAGGTAGCAATCAGCCCCAGCATTTT. Using reference TRBV9 and TRBJ1-5 for the parts outside the CDR3, the full variable domain is DSGVTQTPKHLITATGQRVTLRCSPRSGDLSVYWYQQSLDQGLQFLIQYYNGEERAKGNILERFSAQQFPDLHSELNLSSLELGDSALYFCASSVAGGSNQPQHFGDGTRLSIL.

V gene TRBV5-1 combines with J gene TRBJ2-1; 7 nucleotides line up with TRBD2. With 5 bases clipped from V and 0 bases from J, the junction kept 11 bases outside the gene matches. The CDR3 runs 17 residues. Germline V CDR1 and CDR2: SGHRS, YFSETQ. CDR3 amino acids: CASRRAGDRTSYNEQFF. In DNA, the CDR3 is TGCGCCAGCAGGCGCGCGGGAGACCGAACCTCCTACAATGAGCAGTTCTTC.

The chain couples TRBV18 to TRBJ2-1; 9 bases are shared with TRBD2. The trim removed 3 bases at V and 0 bases at J, leaving 15 bases unmatched. The length of the CDR3 is 20 residues. CDR1 is KGHSH, CDR2 LQKENI, per germline. As DNA, the CDR3 is TGTGCCAGCTCACCCCTCCCCGCGGGAGGGTCCTCAATCTCCTACAATGAGCAGTTCTTC. Residues: CASSPLPAGGSSISYNEQFF.

This clone was recorded only once. The chain is built from TRBV5-1 and TRBJ2-5; D possibly corresponds to TRBD2 (5 bases). Per the germline V gene, CDR1 is SGHRS and CDR2 is YFSETQ. Trimming pared 0 bases from V and 5 bases from J, leaving 14 bases between. CDR3 length equals 15 residues. CDR3 protein: CASSLGGTGEETQYF. CDR3 sequence (DNA): TGCGCCAGCAGCTTGGGGGGTACCGGGGAGGAGACCCAGTACTTC.

The chain joins TRBV10-1 to TRBJ2-3; 10 nucleotides line up with TRBD1. The V and J ends lost 6 bases and 2 bases, in that order; junction bases with no gene match: 2. The CDR3 length is 14 residues. Germline CDR1 WNHNN, CDR2 SYGVQD (reference sequence). The CDR3 sequence is CASRGTGVTDTQYF. The CDR3 DNA reads TGCGCCAGCAGGGGGACAGGGGTCACAGATACGCAGTATTTT.

The chain uses TRBV28 and TRBJ1-2; TRBD1 matches 10 bases. Germline lookup yields CDR1 MDHEN and CDR2 SYDVKM. V gave up 5 bases and J gave up 6 bases; unmatched junction bases: 6. This CDR3 region has 14 residues. Here the CDR3 DNA reads TGTGCCAGCAGTGCGGGACAGGGGTTGGATGGCTACACCTTC. It yields the protein CASSAGQGLDGYTF.

The chain carries TRBV7-2 and TRBJ1-1, with D possibly matching TRBD1 (5 bases). Germline V gene lookup returns CDR1 SGHTA and CDR2 FQGNSA. The CDR3 totals 14 residues. Trimming left V 2 bases short and J 1 base short, with 8 bases between. The DNA for the CDR3 is TGTGCCAGCAGCTTAACGCAGGGGAACACTGAAGCTTTCTTT. The encoded protein is CASSLTQGNTEAFF.

The chain uses TRBV28 and TRBJ2-7; no clear D. Trimming removed 5 bases from V and 7 bases from J, with 12 bases in between. The CDR3 totals 12 residues. The germline CDR1 and CDR2 sequences are MDHEN and SYDVKM. The CDR3 loop is CASSPWSSEQYF. CDR3 bases: TGTGCCAGCAGTCCCTGGAGTAGTGAGCAGTACTTC.

This clone was recorded a few times. The chain employs TRBV5-1 and TRBJ2-1; D gene ambiguous. CDR1 and CDR2 (germline): SGHRS, YFSETQ. V dropped 6 bases and J dropped 4 bases, with 8 bases sitting between them. The CDR3 covers 12 residues. In nucleotides, the CDR3 is TGCGCCAGCAAGTCGCAGTACAATGAGCAGTTCTTC. Its translation: CASKSQYNEQFF. Based on the CDR3 plus reference TRBV5-1 and TRBJ2-1, the full variable domain is KAGVTQTPRYLIKTRGQQVTLSCSPISGHRSVSWYQQTPGQGLQFLFEYFSETQRNKGNFPGRFSGRQFSNSRSEMNVSTLELGDSALYLCASKSQYNEQFFGPGTRLTVL.

This chain joins TRBV27 and TRBJ1-2; D possibly corresponds to TRBD1 (5 bases). Trimming took 3 bases from V and 5 from J, leaving 16 bases between them. CDR1 MNHEY and CDR2 SMNVEV come from the germline V gene (reference sequence). The CDR3 is 15 residues long. DNA for the CDR3: TGTGCCAGCAGTTTCGGGAGGGGAGGAGGGTATGGCTACACCTTC. Translation gives CASSFGRGGGYGYTF.

V is TRBV29-1 and J is TRBJ2-4; TRBD2 matches at 9 bases. Germline lookup yields CDR1 SQVTM and CDR2 ANQGSEA. The CDR3 runs 14 residues. J lost 6 bases, V lost 6 bases, and 9 bases had no gene match. The CDR3 coding sequence is TGCAGCGTGCGCGCGGGAGGGCCAGGAAACATTCAGTACTTC. Amino acids: CSVRAGGPGNIQYF. Complete variable domain (other parts from reference TRBV29-1 and TRBJ2-4): SAVISQKPSRDICQRGTSLTIQCQVDSQVTMMFWYRQQPGQSLTLIATANQGSEATYESGFVIDKFPISRPNLTFSTLTVSNMSPEDSSIYLCSVRAGGPGNIQYFGAGTRLSVL.

The sample holds a few counts of this clone. This chain's CDR3 is CASSQDRGALDYGYTF. The CDR3 DNA sequence: TGTGCCAGCAGTCAGGACAGGGGAGCTTTAGACTATGGCTACACCTTC. V is TRBV2 and J is TRBJ1-2; 9 nucleotides line up with TRBD1. Trimming cost V 5 bases and J 3 bases; bases outside gene matches: 10. The CDR3 totals 16 residues. Germline V gene lookup returns CDR1 SNHLY and CDR2 FYNNEI.

V gene TRBV12-3 or TRBV12-4 combines with J gene TRBJ2-5; D remains unclear. This CDR3 is 13 amino acids long. Trimming removed 7 bases from V and 2 bases from J, with 11 bases in between. The CDR3 spells CASTPLSQETQYF. DNA of the CDR3: TGTGCCAGCACCCCACTTTCACAAGAGACCCAGTACTTC.

The CDR3 is CASSPGGKGNTEAFF. For the CDR3, the DNA is TGTGCCAGTAGCCCGGGGGGCAAGGGGAACACTGAAGCTTTCTTT. The chain is built from TRBV19 and TRBJ1-1; D might be TRBD1 (6 bases). V shed 6 bases and J shed 1 base, with 15 bases lying between them. This CDR3 spans 15 amino acids. The germline gives CDR1 LNHDA, CDR2 SQIVND (reference sequence).

J is TRBJ2-1 and V is TRBV28; 10 positions agree with TRBD2. The CDR3 contains 12 residues. Germline assignment: CDR1 MDHEN and CDR2 SYDVKM. V lost 6 bases, J lost 12 bases, and 5 bases stayed unmatched. The CDR3 DNA reads as TGTGCCAGCAGCCTAGCGGGAGATTGGCAGTTCTTC. Amino acid sequence: CASSLAGDWQFF.